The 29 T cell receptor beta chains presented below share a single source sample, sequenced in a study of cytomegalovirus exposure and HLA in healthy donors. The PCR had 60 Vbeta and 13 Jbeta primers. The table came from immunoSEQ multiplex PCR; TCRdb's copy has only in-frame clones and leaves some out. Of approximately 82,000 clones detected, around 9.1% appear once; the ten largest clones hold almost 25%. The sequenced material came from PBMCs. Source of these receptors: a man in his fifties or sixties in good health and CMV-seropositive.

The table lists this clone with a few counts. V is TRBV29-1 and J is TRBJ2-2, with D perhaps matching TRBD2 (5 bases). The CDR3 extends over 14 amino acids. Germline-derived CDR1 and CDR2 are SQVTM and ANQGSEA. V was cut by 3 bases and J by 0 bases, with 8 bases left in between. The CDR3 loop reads CSVDSGSNTGELFF. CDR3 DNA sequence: TGCAGCGTTGACAGCGGATCGAACACCGGGGAGCTGTTTTTT.

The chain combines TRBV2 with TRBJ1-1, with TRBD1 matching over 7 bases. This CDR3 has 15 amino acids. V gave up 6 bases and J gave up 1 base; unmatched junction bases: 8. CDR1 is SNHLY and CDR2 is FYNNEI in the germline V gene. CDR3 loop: CASRSRGTPNTEAFF. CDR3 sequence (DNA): TGTGCCAGCAGAAGCAGGGGGACACCGAACACTGAAGCTTTCTTT.

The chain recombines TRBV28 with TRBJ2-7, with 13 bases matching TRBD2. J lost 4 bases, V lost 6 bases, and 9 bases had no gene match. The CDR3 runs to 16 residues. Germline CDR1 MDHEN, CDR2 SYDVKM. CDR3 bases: TGTGCCAGCAGCAAAGGACTAGCGGGAGTCTCGTACGAGCAGTACTTC. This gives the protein CASSKGLAGVSYEQYF.

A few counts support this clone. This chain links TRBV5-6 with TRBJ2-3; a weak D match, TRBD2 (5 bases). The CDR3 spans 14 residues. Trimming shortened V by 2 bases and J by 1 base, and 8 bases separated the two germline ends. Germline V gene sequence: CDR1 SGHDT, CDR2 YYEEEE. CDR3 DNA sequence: TGTGCCAGCAGCTTCTGGGGAGGCACAGATACGCAGTATTTT. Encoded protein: CASSFWGGTDTQYF. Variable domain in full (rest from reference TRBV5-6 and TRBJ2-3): DAGVTQSPTHLIKTRGQQVTLRCSPKSGHDTVSWYQQALGQGPQFIFQYYEEEERQRGNFPDRFSGHQFPNYSSELNVNALLLGDSALYLCASSFWGGTDTQYFGPGTRLTVL.

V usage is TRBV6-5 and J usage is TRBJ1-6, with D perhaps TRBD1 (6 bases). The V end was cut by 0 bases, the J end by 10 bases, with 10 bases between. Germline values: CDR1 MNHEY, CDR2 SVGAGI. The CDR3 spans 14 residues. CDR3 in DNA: TGTGCCAGCAGTTACTCGTCAGGGGAATCACCCCTCCACTTT. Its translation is CASSYSSGESPLHF.

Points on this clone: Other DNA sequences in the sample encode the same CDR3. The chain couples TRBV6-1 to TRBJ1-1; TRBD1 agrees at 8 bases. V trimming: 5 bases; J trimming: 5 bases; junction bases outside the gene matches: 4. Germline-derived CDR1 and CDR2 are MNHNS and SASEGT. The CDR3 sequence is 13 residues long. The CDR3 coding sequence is TGTGCCAGCAGTACAGGGGGTCGGACTGAAGCTTTCTTT. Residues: CASSTGGRTEAFF.

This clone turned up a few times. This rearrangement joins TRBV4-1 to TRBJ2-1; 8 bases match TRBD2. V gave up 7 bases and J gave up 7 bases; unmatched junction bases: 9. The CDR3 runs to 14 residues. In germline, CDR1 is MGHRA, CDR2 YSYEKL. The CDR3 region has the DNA TGCGCCAGCAACCCGGGACTAGATCGAAATGAGCAGTTCTTC. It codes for CASNPGLDRNEQFF.

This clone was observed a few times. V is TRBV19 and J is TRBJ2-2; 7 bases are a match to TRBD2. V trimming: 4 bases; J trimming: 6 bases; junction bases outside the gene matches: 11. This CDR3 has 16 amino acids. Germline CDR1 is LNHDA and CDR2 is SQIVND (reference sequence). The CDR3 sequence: CASSTGTAREPGELFF. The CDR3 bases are TGTGCCAGTAGTACAGGGACGGCGCGGGAGCCCGGGGAGCTGTTTTTT.

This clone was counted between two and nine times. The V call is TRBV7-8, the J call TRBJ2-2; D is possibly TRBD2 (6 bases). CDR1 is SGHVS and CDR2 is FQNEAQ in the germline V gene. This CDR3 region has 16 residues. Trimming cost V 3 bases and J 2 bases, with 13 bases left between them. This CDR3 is CASSLGGGANTGELFF. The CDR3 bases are TGTGCCAGCAGCTTGGGGGGTGGAGCAAACACCGGGGAGCTGTTTTTT.

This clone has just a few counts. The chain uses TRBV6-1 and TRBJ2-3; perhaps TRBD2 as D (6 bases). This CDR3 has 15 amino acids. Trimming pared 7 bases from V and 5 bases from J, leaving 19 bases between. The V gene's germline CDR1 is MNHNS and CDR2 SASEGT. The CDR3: CASTQRVNGKDTQYF. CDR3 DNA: TGTGCCAGCACCCAGCGGGTAAATGGAAAAGATACGCAGTATTTT.

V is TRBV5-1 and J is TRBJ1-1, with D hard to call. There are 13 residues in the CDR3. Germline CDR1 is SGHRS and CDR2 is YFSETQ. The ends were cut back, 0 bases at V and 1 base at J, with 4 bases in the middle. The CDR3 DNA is TGCGCCAGCAGCTTGGACACGAACACTGAAGCTTTCTTT. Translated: CASSLDTNTEAFF.

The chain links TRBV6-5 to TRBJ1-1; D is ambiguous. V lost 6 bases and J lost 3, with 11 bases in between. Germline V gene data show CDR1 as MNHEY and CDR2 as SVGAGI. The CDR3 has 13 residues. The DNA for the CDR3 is TGTGCCAGCAGCGTTGTCGGGGACACTGAAGCTTTCTTT. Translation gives CASSVVGDTEAFF.

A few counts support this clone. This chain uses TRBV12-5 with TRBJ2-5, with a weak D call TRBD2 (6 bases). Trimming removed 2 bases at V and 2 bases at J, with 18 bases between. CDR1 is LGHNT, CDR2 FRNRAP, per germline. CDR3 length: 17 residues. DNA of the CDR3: TGTGCTAGTGGTTTGTTGACCGGGAGACTTGAGCAAGAGACCCAGTACTTC. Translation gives CASGLLTGRLEQETQYF. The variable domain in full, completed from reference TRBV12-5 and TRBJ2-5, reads DARVTQTPRHKVTEMGQEVTMRCQPILGHNTVFWYRQTMMQGLELLAYFRNRAPLDDSGMPKDRFSAEMPDATLATLKIQPSEPRDSAVYFCASGLLTGRLEQETQYFGPGTRLLVL.

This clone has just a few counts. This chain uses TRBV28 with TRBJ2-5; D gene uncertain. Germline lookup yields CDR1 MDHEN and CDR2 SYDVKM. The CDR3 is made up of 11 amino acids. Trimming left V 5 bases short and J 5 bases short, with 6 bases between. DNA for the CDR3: TGTGCCAGCAGTCCTGCGGAGACCCAGTACTTC. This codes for CASSPAETQYF.

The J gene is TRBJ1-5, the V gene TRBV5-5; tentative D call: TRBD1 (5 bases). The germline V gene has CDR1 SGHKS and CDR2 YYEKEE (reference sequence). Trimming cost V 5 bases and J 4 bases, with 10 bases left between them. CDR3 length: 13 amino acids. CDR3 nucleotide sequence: TGTGCCAGCAGGCGACAGCCAAATCAGCCCCAGCATTTT. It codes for CASRRQPNQPQHF.

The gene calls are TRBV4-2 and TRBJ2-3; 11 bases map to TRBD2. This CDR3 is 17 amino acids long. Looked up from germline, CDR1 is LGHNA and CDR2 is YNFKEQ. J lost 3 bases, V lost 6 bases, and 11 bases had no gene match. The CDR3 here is CASRLAGGGGITDTQYF. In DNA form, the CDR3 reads TGTGCCAGCAGATTAGCGGGAGGGGGGGGAATTACAGATACGCAGTATTTT.

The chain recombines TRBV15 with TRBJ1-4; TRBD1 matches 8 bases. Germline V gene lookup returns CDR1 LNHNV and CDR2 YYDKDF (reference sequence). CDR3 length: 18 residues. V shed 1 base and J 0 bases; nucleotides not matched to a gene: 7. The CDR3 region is CATSRGTGSRSTNEKLFF. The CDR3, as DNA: TGTGCCACCAGCAGAGGGACAGGGAGCCGGTCAACTAATGAAAAACTGTTTTTT.

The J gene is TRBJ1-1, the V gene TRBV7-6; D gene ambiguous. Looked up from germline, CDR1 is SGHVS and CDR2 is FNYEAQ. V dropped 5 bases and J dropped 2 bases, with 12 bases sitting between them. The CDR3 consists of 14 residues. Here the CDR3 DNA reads TGTGCCAGCAGCCCTTCAGGACTAAACACTGAAGCTTTCTTT. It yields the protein CASSPSGLNTEAFF.

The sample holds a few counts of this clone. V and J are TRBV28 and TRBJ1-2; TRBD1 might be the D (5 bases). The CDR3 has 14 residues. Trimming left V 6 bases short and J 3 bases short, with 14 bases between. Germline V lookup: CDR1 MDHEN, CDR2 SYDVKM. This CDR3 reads CASSPMGGDYGYTF. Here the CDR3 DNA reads TGTGCCAGCAGCCCCATGGGGGGTGACTATGGCTACACCTTC.

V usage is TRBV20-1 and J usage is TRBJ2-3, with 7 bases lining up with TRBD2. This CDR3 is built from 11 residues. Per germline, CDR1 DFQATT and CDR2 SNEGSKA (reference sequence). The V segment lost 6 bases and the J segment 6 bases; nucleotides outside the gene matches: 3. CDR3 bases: TGCAGTGCCGAGCGGGACGATACGCAGTATTTT. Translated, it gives CSAERDDTQYF.

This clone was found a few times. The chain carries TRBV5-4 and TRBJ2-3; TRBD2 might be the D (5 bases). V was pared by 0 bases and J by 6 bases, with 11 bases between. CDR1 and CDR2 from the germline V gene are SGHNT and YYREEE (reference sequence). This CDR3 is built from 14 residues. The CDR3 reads CASSLGVGEDTQYF. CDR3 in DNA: TGTGCCAGCAGCTTGGGCGTGGGAGAGGATACGCAGTATTTT. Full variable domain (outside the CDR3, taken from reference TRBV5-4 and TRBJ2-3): ETGVTQSPTHLIKTRGQQVTLRCSSQSGHNTVSWYQQALGQGPQFIFQYYREEENGRGNFPPRFSGLQFPNYSSELNVNALELDDSALYLCASSLGVGEDTQYFGPGTRLTVL.

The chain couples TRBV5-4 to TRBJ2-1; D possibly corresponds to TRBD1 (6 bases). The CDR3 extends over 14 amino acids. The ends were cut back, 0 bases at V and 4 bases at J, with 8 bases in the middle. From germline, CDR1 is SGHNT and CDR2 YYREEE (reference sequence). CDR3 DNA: TGTGCCAGCAGCTTGGGCCAGGGGTACAATGAGCAGTTCTTC. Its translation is CASSLGQGYNEQFF.

CDR3 loop: CASSPPPSGGYNEQFF. DNA for the CDR3: TGTGCCAGCAGTCCGCCCCCTAGCGGGGGATACAATGAGCAGTTCTTC. The chain is built from TRBV27 and TRBJ2-1; 10 positions match TRBD2. J gave up 4 bases and V 5 bases, and 8 bases lay outside the gene matches. CDR1 and CDR2 from the germline V gene are MNHEY and SMNVEV (reference sequence). This CDR3 is 16 amino acids long.

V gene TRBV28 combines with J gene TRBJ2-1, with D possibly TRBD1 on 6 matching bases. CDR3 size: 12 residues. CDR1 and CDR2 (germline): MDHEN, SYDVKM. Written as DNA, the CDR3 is TGTTCGTACGAGGGGGAAAACAATGAGCAGTTCTTC. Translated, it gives CSYEGENNEQFF.

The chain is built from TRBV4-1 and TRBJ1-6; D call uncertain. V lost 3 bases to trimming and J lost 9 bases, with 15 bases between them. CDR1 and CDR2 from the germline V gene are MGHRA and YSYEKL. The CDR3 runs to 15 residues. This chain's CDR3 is CASSQLTRGGSPLHF. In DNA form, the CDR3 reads TGCGCCAGCAGCCAGTTGACGCGAGGAGGTTCACCCCTCCACTTT.

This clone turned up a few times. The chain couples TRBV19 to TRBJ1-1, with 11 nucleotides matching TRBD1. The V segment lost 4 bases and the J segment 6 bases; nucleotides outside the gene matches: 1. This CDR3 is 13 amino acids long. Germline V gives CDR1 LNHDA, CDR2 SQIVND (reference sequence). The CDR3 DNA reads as TGTGCCAGTAGTAGGGGACAGGGGGCTGAAGCTTTCTTT. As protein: CASSRGQGAEAFF.

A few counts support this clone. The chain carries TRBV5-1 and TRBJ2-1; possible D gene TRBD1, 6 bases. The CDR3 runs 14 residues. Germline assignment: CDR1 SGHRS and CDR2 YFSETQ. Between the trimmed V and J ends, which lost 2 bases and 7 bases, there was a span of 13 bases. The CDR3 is CASSLGQLSNEQFF. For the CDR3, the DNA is TGCGCCAGCAGCTTAGGACAGCTTTCGAATGAGCAGTTCTTC.

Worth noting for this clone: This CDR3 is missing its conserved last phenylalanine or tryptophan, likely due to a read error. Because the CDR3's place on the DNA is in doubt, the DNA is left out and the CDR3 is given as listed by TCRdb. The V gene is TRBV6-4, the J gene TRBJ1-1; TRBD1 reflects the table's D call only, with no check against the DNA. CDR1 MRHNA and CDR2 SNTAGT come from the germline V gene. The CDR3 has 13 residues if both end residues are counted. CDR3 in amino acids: CDRSATGAAEALV.

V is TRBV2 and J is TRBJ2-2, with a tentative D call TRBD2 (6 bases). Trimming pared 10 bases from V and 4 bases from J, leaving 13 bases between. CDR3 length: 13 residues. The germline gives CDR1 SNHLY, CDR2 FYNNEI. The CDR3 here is CATKEGRTGELFF. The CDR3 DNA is TGTGCCACCAAGGAGGGGCGCACCGGGGAGCTGTTTTTT.